This TCR beta chain came from a study of cytomegalovirus exposure and HLA in healthy donors. Whole-study findings and limits: Most sequenced TCRs were rare (though some public TCRs occurred in many donors). According to a subsequent analysis, TCR clusters from the first cohort were inclined to appear together in the roughly 120 validation repertoires. The study recorded some 160 TCR beta chains that were cytomegalovirus-associated.

The V gene's germline CDR1 is SEHNR and CDR2 FQNEAQ (reference sequence). This CDR3 has 19 amino acids. The J segment lost 0 bases and the V segment lost 4 bases, leaving 13 bases of the junction unmatched. For this clone: Its antigen is currently unknown.

The table came from immunoSEQ multiplex PCR; TCRdb's copy has only in-frame clones and leaves some out. This table holds around 400,000 clones, 86% found once. V is TRBV7-9 and J is TRBJ1-3; 9 bases are a match to TRBD1. The clonotype was recovered from a young woman in good health and CMV-seronegative. The sample consisted of PBMCs. The DNA of the CDR3 is TGTGCCAGCAGCTCCGAGGGGCTACAGGGGGCCACCTCTGGAAACACCATATATTTT. Residues: CASSSEGLQGATSGNTIYF.